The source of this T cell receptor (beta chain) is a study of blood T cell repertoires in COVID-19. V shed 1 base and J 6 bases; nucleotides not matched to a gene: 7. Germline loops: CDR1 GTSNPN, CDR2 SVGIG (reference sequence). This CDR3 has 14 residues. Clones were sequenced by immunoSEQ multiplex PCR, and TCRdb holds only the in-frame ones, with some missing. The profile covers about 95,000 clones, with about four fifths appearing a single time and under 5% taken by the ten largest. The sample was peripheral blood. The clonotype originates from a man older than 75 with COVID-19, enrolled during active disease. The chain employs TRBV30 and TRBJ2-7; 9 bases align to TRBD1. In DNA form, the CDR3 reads TGTGCCTGGAGTGATAGACAGGGGGTTTTCGAGCAGTACTTC. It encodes CAWSDRQGVFEQYF. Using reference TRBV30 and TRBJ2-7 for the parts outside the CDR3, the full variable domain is SQTIHQWPATLVQPVGSPLSLECTVEGTSNPNLYWYRQAAGRGLQLLFYSVGIGQISSEVPQNLSASRPQDRQFILSSKKLLLSDSGFYLCAWSDRQGVFEQYFGPGTRLTVT.